The 19 T cell receptor beta chains reported below all come from one sample, sequenced in a study of blood T cell repertoires in COVID-19 (dated by TCRdb to the early 2020s). Library prep was done by the immunoSEQ multiplex PCR assay. TCRdb provides this immuneACCESS table in a form limited to in-frame rearrangements. Some clones are lacking; in checked studies, under half of them reflect an unresolved V gene, and why the rest are absent is not known. In all, the sample holds roughly 60,000 clones, and approximately 86% of those were seen once. The ten largest clones add up to more than 0.9% of the sample. Source material: peripheral blood. The receptors come from a man in his 70s with acute or convalescent COVID-19.

In nucleotides, the CDR3 is TGTGCCAGCAGCTTAGGCATCCTGACACGTGAGCAGTTCTTC. Amino acid sequence: CASSLGILTREQFF. V gene TRBV7-9 combines with J gene TRBJ2-1; unclear D gene. The V end was cut by 1 base, the J end by 9 bases, with 13 bases between. Germline CDR1 and CDR2: SEHNR and FQNEAQ (reference sequence). CDR3 size: 14 residues.

The rearrangement joins TRBV19 to TRBJ1-5; a possible D gene is TRBD1 (5 bases). Looked up from germline, CDR1 is LNHDA and CDR2 is SQIVND (reference sequence). V gave up 3 bases and J gave up 6 bases, with 12 bases separating them. The CDR3 is 14 amino acids. In DNA, the CDR3 is TGTGCCAGTAGTATCACCGGGGGGTTTCAGCCCCAGCATTTT. This translates into CASSITGGFQPQHF.

V and J are TRBV12-3 or TRBV12-4 and TRBJ2-2; the match to TRBD2 covers 10 bases. Trimming at V came to 6 bases and at J to 5 bases, leaving 0 bases not matched to a gene. This CDR3 region has 13 residues. The CDR3 sequence: CASRGLATGELFF. The CDR3 DNA reads TGTGCCAGCAGGGGACTAGCGACCGGGGAGCTGTTTTTT.

This clone was seen once. J is TRBJ1-3 and V is TRBV30; no clear D. This CDR3 has 13 amino acids. V was trimmed by 5 bases and J by 2 bases, leaving 10 bases between them. Germline V gene sequence: CDR1 GTSNPN, CDR2 SVGIG (reference sequence). As DNA, the CDR3 is TGTGCCTGGGCATCGGAGACTGGAAACACCATATATTTT. This codes for CAWASETGNTIYF.

This clone was picked up one time. The chain couples TRBV2 to TRBJ1-1; tentative D call: TRBD1 (6 bases). Germline assignment: CDR1 SNHLY and CDR2 FYNNEI. V was pared by 11 bases and J by 5 bases, with 15 bases between. The CDR3 contains 12 residues. CDR3 in amino acids: CAGNRVGTEAFF. CDR3 in DNA: TGTGCCGGAAACAGGGTTGGAACTGAAGCTTTCTTT.

This clone has a handful of counts. This chain connects TRBV30 to TRBJ1-5; the D gene is possibly TRBD1 (5 bases). The germline V and J ends were trimmed by 0 bases and 2 bases, with 11 bases remaining between them. The CDR3 contains 15 residues. Germline CDR1 GTSNPN, CDR2 SVGIG (reference sequence). As DNA, the CDR3 is TGTGCCTGGAGTGTAGGGGCGCAGGGCAATCAGCCCCAGCATTTT. It encodes CAWSVGAQGNQPQHF.

This chain links TRBV5-1 with TRBJ2-6, with 8 bases that match TRBD2. The J segment lost 1 base and the V segment lost 4 bases, leaving 4 bases of the junction unmatched. CDR3 length equals 16 residues. Germline CDR1 SGHRS, CDR2 YFSETQ. In DNA, the CDR3 is TGCGCCAGCAGCGCGGGGGGAACGTCTGGGGCCAACGTCCTGACTTTC. This codes for CASSAGGTSGANVLTF. The entire variable domain, with the rest obtained from reference TRBV5-1 and TRBJ2-6, is as follows: KAGVTQTPRYLIKTRGQQVTLSCSPISGHRSVSWYQQTPGQGLQFLFEYFSETQRNKGNFPGRFSGRQFSNSRSEMNVSTLELGDSALYLCASSAGGTSGANVLTFGAGSRLTVL.

The chain is built from TRBV5-1 and TRBJ1-2; 7 nucleotides match TRBD1. This CDR3 has 14 amino acids. From germline, CDR1 is SGHRS and CDR2 YFSETQ. The trim removed 4 bases at V and 7 bases at J, leaving 10 bases unmatched. The chain's CDR3 is CASSPLDRVGGYTF. CDR3 in DNA: TGCGCCAGCAGCCCCCTAGACAGGGTGGGTGGCTACACCTTC.

J is TRBJ2-7 and V is TRBV6-1; possibly TRBD1 for D (6 bases). With 1 base removed from V and 7 bases from J, the gap between germline ends came to 23 bases. This CDR3 has 17 amino acids. CDR1 and CDR2 (germline): MNHNS, SASEGT. CDR3 protein: CASSEGRRTVTLWEQYF. The CDR3 nucleotides read TGTGCCAGCAGTGAAGGAAGACGGACAGTAACCCTTTGGGAGCAGTACTTC.

The J gene is TRBJ1-6, the V gene TRBV5-8; 11 positions agree with TRBD1. Per germline, CDR1 SGHTS and CDR2 YDEGEE. The CDR3 is made up of 15 amino acids. Trimming cost V 4 bases and J 7 bases; bases outside gene matches: 4. The CDR3 DNA is TGTGCCAGCAGCACCCGGGACAGGGGGAATTCACCCCTCCACTTT. As protein: CASSTRDRGNSPLHF.

The chain uses TRBV20-1 and TRBJ2-1; 9 nucleotides agree with TRBD2. CDR3 length: 16 amino acids. CDR1 and CDR2 from the germline V gene are DFQATT and SNEGSKA (reference sequence). The V segment lost 5 bases and the J segment 3 bases; nucleotides outside the gene matches: 11. The CDR3 spells CSAGARLADHYNEQFF. The DNA of the CDR3 is TGCAGTGCTGGTGCCCGACTAGCGGACCACTACAATGAGCAGTTCTTC.

V and J are TRBV28 and TRBJ2-3, with TRBD1 matching 7 bases. This CDR3 contains 16 residues. V was pared by 6 bases and J by 4 bases, with 13 bases of the junction left unmatched. CDR1 is MDHEN and CDR2 is SYDVKM in the germline V gene. The DNA for the CDR3 is TGTGCCAGCAGCCCCACAGGGGCCCCGTCCCCAGATACGCAGTATTTT. It is translated as CASSPTGAPSPDTQYF.

In its sample, this clone was seen a few times. The V and J genes are TRBV15 and TRBJ1-6; TRBD1 is a possible D gene (5 bases). V was clipped by 5 bases and J by 9 bases, with 11 bases between them. Germline CDR1 reads LNHNV; CDR2 reads YYDKDF (reference sequence). This CDR3 is 13 amino acids long. The CDR3 bases are TGTGCCACCAGCGGGGATCAGGGTTCACCCCTCCACTTT. Translated, it gives CATSGDQGSPLHF. The complete variable domain, with remaining parts taken from reference TRBV15 and TRBJ1-6, reads DAMVIQNPRYQVTQFGKPVTLSCSQTLNHNVMYWYQQKSSQAPKLLFHYYDKDFNNEADTPDNFQSRRPNTSFCFLDIRSPGLGDTAMYLCATSGDQGSPLHFGNGTRLTVT.

The chain joins TRBV5-1 to TRBJ2-7; 9 nucleotides match TRBD1. J lost 4 bases, V lost 2 bases, and 7 bases had no gene match. The CDR3 totals 15 residues. Germline lookup yields CDR1 SGHRS and CDR2 YFSETQ. CDR3 sequence: CASSFTGTGKYEQYF. Here the CDR3 DNA reads TGCGCCAGCAGCTTTACCGGGACAGGGAAGTACGAGCAGTACTTC.

The rearrangement joins TRBV11-1 to TRBJ1-2; D not certain. The CDR3 runs 14 residues. Germline loops: CDR1 SGHAT, CDR2 FQDESV (reference sequence). V was pared by 1 base and J by 5 bases, with 11 bases between. The CDR3 DNA reads TGTGCCAGCAGCTTAGGTCCGGGGAAATATGGCTACACCTTC. This sequence encodes CASSLGPGKYGYTF.

The chain recombines TRBV4-1 with TRBJ2-1; D gene ambiguous. V lost 4 bases and J lost 0, with 7 bases in between. CDR1 and CDR2 from the germline V gene are MGHRA and YSYEKL. The CDR3 runs to 14 residues. The CDR3 coding sequence is TGCGCCAGCAGCCTCCTAAGCTCCTACAATGAGCAGTTCTTC. This codes for CASSLLSSYNEQFF.

The V call is TRBV9, the J call TRBJ2-5, with 7 bases matching TRBD1. V lost 5 bases to trimming and J lost 1 base; unmatched junction nucleotides: 11. From germline, CDR1 is SGDLS and CDR2 YYNGEE. This CDR3 has 16 amino acids. CDR3 residues: CASSPGQNYLQETQYF. The CDR3 DNA follows: TGTGCCAGCAGTCCGGGACAGAACTATCTCCAAGAGACCCAGTACTTC.

A few counts support this clone. The V and J genes are TRBV4-2 and TRBJ1-6; D is unclear. The CDR3 covers 15 residues. CDR1 is LGHNA, CDR2 YNFKEQ, per germline. The V and J ends lost 1 base and 6 bases respectively, with 10 bases between them. The chain's CDR3 is CASSQGEEINSPLHF. Here the CDR3 DNA reads TGTGCCAGCAGCCAAGGCGAGGAGATTAATTCACCCCTCCACTTT.

The gene calls are TRBV18 and TRBJ2-2, with TRBD1 matching 9 bases. Germline V lookup: CDR1 KGHSH, CDR2 LQKENI. V lost 6 bases, J lost 1 base, and 9 bases stayed unmatched. The CDR3 has 17 amino acids. CDR3 sequence (DNA): TGTGCCAGCTCCCGACACGCGGGACAGGGGAACACCGGGGAGCTGTTTTTT. The encoded protein is CASSRHAGQGNTGELFF.